Detailed here is one TCR beta chain. The data were obtained in a study of Graves' ophthalmopathy and Graves' hyperthyroidism. Using RNA transcripts, the TCR beta CDR3 regions were amplified. HTBI-primed RT-PCR formed the first round, and a multiplex PCR formed the second. TCRdb reprocessed the multiplex PCR reads with MiXCR, giving one entry per CDR3 protein. The sample records about 480,000 distinct CDR3 sequences, over 13% being singletons. CDR1 is MDHEN and CDR2 is SYDVKM in the germline V gene. V shed 10 bases and J shed 8 bases, with 15 bases lying between them. The CDR3 length is 13 residues. This TCR derives from a woman aged 25 to 39 with Graves' ophthalmopathy. The chain recombines TRBV28 with TRBJ1-6; D is ambiguous. Sequenced sample: blood. The DNA of the CDR3 is TGTGCCACCATCACTGGGAGAGATTCACCCCTCCACTTT. Amino acids: CATITGRDSPLHF. The full variable domain, in which reference TRBV28 and TRBJ1-6 provide the parts outside the CDR3, is DVKVTQSSRYLVKRTGEKVFLECVQDMDHENMFWYRQDPGLGLRLIYFSYDVKMKEKGDIPEGYSVSREKKERFSLILESASTNQTSMYLCATITGRDSPLHFGNGTRLTVT.